These T cell receptor beta chains were read from a single sample in a study of blood T cell repertoires in COVID-19. Generated by immunoSEQ multiplex PCR, the TCRdb table keeps only in-frame clones and is missing some. The data contain roughly 230,000 clones, approximately 80% of them seen just once; the ten biggest clones take up 3% to 4%. The sequenced sample consisted of PBMCs or T cells enriched from blood (not recorded which). The receptors here all came from a woman aged 55-70 years who had recovered from COVID-19. Each CDR3 is given with its conserved first and last residue. D genes are given only for firm matches. Clone size is stated in some rows and not others, as once, few, many or a class when expanded.

V,size,D,J,DNA,CDR3
TRBV11-3,.,TRBD1,TRBJ2-7,TGTGCCAGCAGCTTAGAGGGGACAGGGGTCTACGAGCAGTACTTC,CASSLEGTGVYEQYF
TRBV10-1,once,.,TRBJ2-5,TGCGCCAGCAGTGAGTCAAACGGGGTGATGGAGACCCAGTACTTC,CASSESNGVMETQYF
TRBV5-4,.,TRBD1,TRBJ1-4,TGTGCCAGCAGCTTGGCCATTCGGACAGGGGGTAGTGAAAAACTGTTTTTT,CASSLAIRTGGSEKLFF
TRBV19,.,.,TRBJ1-5,TGTGCCAGTAGCGAGACAGCGAGCAATCAGCCCCAGCATTTT,CASSETASNQPQHF
TRBV11-2,.,TRBD2,TRBJ2-7,TGTGCCAGCAGCTTAGATCTTAGCGGGGGGTCCTACGAGCAGTACTTC,CASSLDLSGGSYEQYF
TRBV11-2,.,TRBD1,TRBJ1-1,TGTGCCAGCAGCTTAGATCGGGCAGGGGGCTTCACTGAAGCTTTCTTT,CASSLDRAGGFTEAFF
TRBV11-2,.,TRBD1,TRBJ2-1,TGTGCCAGCAGCTCCAGACAGGGGCTCTCCTACAATGAGCAGTTCTTC,CASSSRQGLSYNEQFF
TRBV2,.,TRBD1,TRBJ1-5,TGTGCCAGCAGTATACAGGGGGTTAATCAGCCCCAGCATTTT,CASSIQGVNQPQHF
TRBV9,.,.,TRBJ2-3,TGTGCCAGCAGCGTCCGTGGTCGGGATACGCAGTATTTT,CASSVRGRDTQYF
TRBV7-9,.,.,TRBJ2-5,TGTGCCAGCAGGACCTCAGGGCCACAAGAGACCCAGTACTTC,CASRTSGPQETQYF
TRBV5-1,.,.,TRBJ1-3,TGCGCCAGCAGACCCGGCGGTGGCGCAGCCGCCTCTGGAAACACCATATATTTT,CASRPGGGAAASGNTIYF
TRBV3-1/TRBV3-2,.,.,TRBJ1-2,TGTGCCAGCAGCCAATCCCTTAATGGCTACACCTTC,CASSQSLNGYTF
TRBV29-1,.,.,TRBJ1-2,TGCAGCGTTGATAAGCTTTCCGCCTATGGCTACACCTTC,CSVDKLSAYGYTF
TRBV7-8,.,.,TRBJ2-5,TGTGCCAGCATCATAGGGGCCACCCAGTACTTC,CASIIGATQYF
TRBV14,.,TRBD2,TRBJ2-1,TGTGCCAGCAGCCAACCAATCATAGCGGGAATAGTGAATGAGCAGTTCTTC,CASSQPIIAGIVNEQFF
TRBV6-5,.,TRBD1,TRBJ1-5,TGTGCCAGCAGTTACGGGACAGGGGCAACTCAGCCCCAGCATTTT,CASSYGTGATQPQHF
TRBV7-2,.,TRBD2,TRBJ2-5,TGTGCCAGCAGCCCGGGACTAGCTAGAGAGACCCAGTACTTC,CASSPGLARETQYF
TRBV5-4,.,.,TRBJ2-1,TGTGCCAGCAGCTTTCTTATGCTTAGCTCCTACAATGAGCAGTTCTTC,CASSFLMLSSYNEQFF
TRBV2,.,TRBD2,TRBJ2-1,TGTGCCAGCAGGGAGACTAGCGGCTACAATGAGCAGTTCTTC,CASRETSGYNEQFF
TRBV9,.,TRBD2,TRBJ2-2,TGTGCCAGCTCGGGGGGCACCGGGGAGCTGTTTTTT,CASSGGTGELFF
TRBV7-2,few,.,TRBJ1-1,TGTGCCAGCAGCTCCTCAGGGATGAACACTGAAGCTTTCTTT,CASSSSGMNTEAFF
TRBV4-1,.,TRBD1,TRBJ1-4,TGCGCCAGCAGCCAATCTGGACAGGGGGGTGAAAAACTGTTTTTT,CASSQSGQGGEKLFF
TRBV19,.,.,TRBJ1-4,TGTGCCAGTAGTATAGAGTTCCGGTTAGCAACTAATGAAAAACTGTTTTTT,CASSIEFRLATNEKLFF
TRBV7-6,.,.,TRBJ2-7,TGTGCCAGCAGCTTAGGGACAGTGACATCCTACGAGCAGTACTTC,CASSLGTVTSYEQYF
TRBV3-1/TRBV3-2,.,TRBD2,TRBJ2-7,TGTGCCAGCAGCCAAGATGCGGGAGTCTACGAGCAGTACTTC,CASSQDAGVYEQYF
TRBV2,.,TRBD2,TRBJ2-1,TGTGCCAGCACCCGGACTAGCGGGAGCGGTGGGTCCCCAAATGAGCAGTTCTTC,CASTRTSGSGGSPNEQFF
TRBV7-9,.,.,TRBJ1-3,TGTGCCAGCAGCTCACAAACAGGGTTAAGGGGAAACACCATATATTTT,CASSSQTGLRGNTIYF
TRBV27,once,.,TRBJ1-1,TGTGCCAGCAGTCTGACAGGGAACACTGAAGCTTTCTTT,CASSLTGNTEAFF
TRBV30,.,TRBD1,TRBJ1-1,TGTGCCTGGACCCAGGGGGGTCCCTCCCGACGAGCTTTCTTT,CAWTQGGPSRRAFF
TRBV10-2,.,TRBD1,TRBJ1-1,TGCGCCAGCAGAGACAGGGGGGCCACTGAAGCTTTCTTT,CASRDRGATEAFF
TRBV5-4,.,.,TRBJ1-6,TGTGCCAGCAGCACCGGGACACGGGATTCACCCCTCCACTTT,CASSTGTRDSPLHF
TRBV18,few,TRBD1,TRBJ1-1,TGTGCCAGCTCACCAGGGACAGAGAACACTGAAGCTTTCTTT,CASSPGTENTEAFF
TRBV27,.,TRBD1,TRBJ1-2,TGTGCCAGCAGTTCCCCGGGACAGGGCTATGGCTACACCTTC,CASSSPGQGYGYTF